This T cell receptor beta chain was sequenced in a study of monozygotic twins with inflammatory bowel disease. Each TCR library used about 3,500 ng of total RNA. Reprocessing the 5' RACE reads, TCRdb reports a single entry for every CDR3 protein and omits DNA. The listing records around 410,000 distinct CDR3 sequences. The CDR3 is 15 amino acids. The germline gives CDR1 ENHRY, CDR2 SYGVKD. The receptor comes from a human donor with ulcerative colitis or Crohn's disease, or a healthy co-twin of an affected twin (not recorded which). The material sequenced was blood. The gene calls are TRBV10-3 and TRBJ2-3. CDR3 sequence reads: CATSGEFDFTDTQYF.